The 10 T cell receptor beta chains reported below all come from one sample, sequenced in a study of identical twins. TCRdb passed the 5' RACE reads through MiXCR, listing each CDR3 protein once. This sample carries roughly 280,000 distinct CDR3 sequences, nearly 9.5% of them seen once, and the ten largest clones take 6% to 8.5%. These records were also assigned to another study, of yellow fever vaccine responses in identical twins.

The sequencing sample was made of CD8+ T cells sorted from blood. These receptors all stem from a woman between 18 and 29 years old in good health.

In its sample, this clonotype was seen a few times. The chain joins TRBV12-3 or TRBV12-4 to TRBJ2-3; TRBD1 is a possible D gene (6 bases). The CDR3 has 16 amino acids. Trimming left V 1 base short and J 1 base short, with 12 bases between. The CDR3 DNA sequence: TGTGCCAGCAGTTTAGGGGGGCTAATAGGCACAGATACGCAGTATTTT. Translated: CASSLGGLIGTDTQYF.

This clonotype was seen repeatedly, ten times or more. The chain joins TRBV20-1 to TRBJ1-5, with D perhaps matching TRBD1 (6 bases). The CDR3 covers 17 residues. Trimming took 0 bases from V and 3 from J, leaving 18 bases between them. Germline CDR1 reads DFQATT; CDR2 reads SNEGSKA (reference sequence). CDR3: CSARDLGQTPLNQPQHF. CDR3 coding DNA: TGCAGTGCTAGAGATCTTGGACAGACTCCTCTCAATCAGCCCCAGCATTTT.

In its sample, this clonotype was seen a few times. In DNA form, the CDR3 reads TGTGCCAGCAGTCTTTTATCGGGACAGTTATACGAGCAGTACTTC. It encodes CASSLLSGQLYEQYF. J is TRBJ2-7 and V is TRBV27; 7 positions match TRBD1. V shed 5 bases and J 4 bases; nucleotides not matched to a gene: 11. CDR3 size: 15 residues. Germline V CDR1 and CDR2: MNHEY, SMNVEV (reference sequence).

The chain has TRBV20-1 and TRBJ2-7; 7 bases fit TRBD1. V was clipped by 2 bases and J by 9 bases; unmatched bases: 13. CDR1 is DFQATT, CDR2 SNEGSKA, per germline (reference sequence). The CDR3 covers 14 residues. CDR3 residues: CSARLPGQLLGQYF. In nucleotides, the CDR3 is TGCAGTGCTAGACTACCGGGACAGCTTTTAGGGCAGTACTTC.

On this clonotype itself: At one end, the junction sequence differs from germline, possibly due to a read error. This chain joins TRBV29-1 and TRBJ2-7, with a weak D call TRBD2 (6 bases). CDR3 length equals 15 residues. CDR1 and CDR2 from the germline V gene are SQVTM and ANQGSEA. The chain's CDR3 is CSVEDLGGGAYEQCF. In DNA form, the CDR3 reads TGCAGCGTTGAAGATCTTGGGGGAGGTGCCTACGAGCAGTGCTTC.

The chain links TRBV12-3 or TRBV12-4 to TRBJ1-5; TRBD1 is a possible D gene (6 bases). Trimming left V 5 bases short and J 3 bases short, with 8 bases between. The CDR3 consists of 13 residues. CDR3 DNA: TGTGCCAGCAGTACAGGGATCAATCAGCCCCAGCATTTT. Its protein is CASSTGINQPQHF.

The chain has TRBV29-1 and TRBJ1-1; 7 bases line up with TRBD1. There are 16 residues in the CDR3. CDR1 is SQVTM, CDR2 ANQGSEA, per germline. Losses at the gene ends were 6 bases for V and 5 bases for J; bases not matched to a gene: 18. The CDR3 region has the DNA TGCAGCGTAGCAGGGGGTTTGGGCCGCGGGGGGACTGAAGCTTTCTTT. Amino acids: CSVAGGLGRGGTEAFF.

This clonotype has only a few counts. The V gene is TRBV7-9, the J gene TRBJ1-1, with D uncertain. Germline CDR1 is SEHNR and CDR2 is FQNEAQ (reference sequence). V was pared by 6 bases and J by 6 bases, with 8 bases between. The CDR3 is 11 amino acids. In DNA, the CDR3 is TGTGCCAGCAGGCTTACAGCTGAAGCTTTCTTT. The encoded protein is CASRLTAEAFF.

This clonotype was counted only a few times. The chain couples TRBV7-2 to TRBJ2-7; the match to TRBD2 covers 7 bases. Per germline, CDR1 SGHTA and CDR2 FQGNSA. Unmatched junction bases numbered 10, after V lost 4 bases and J lost 4 bases. The CDR3 length is 15 residues. CDR3 DNA sequence: TGTGCCAGCAGCTGGGGACTACCCCCAGGATACGAGCAGTACTTC. Protein: CASSWGLPPGYEQYF.

Worth noting for this clonotype: A junction boundary mismatches the germline segment, possibly from a read error. The V call is TRBV10-2, the J call TRBJ2-4; D perhaps matches TRBD1 (6 bases). From germline, CDR1 is WSHSY and CDR2 SAAADI. CDR3 length: 15 amino acids. CDR3 DNA sequence: TGCGCCGGCAGACGGGACACGGTTGGAGGCAACATTCAGTACTTC. Translated, it gives CAGRRDTVGGNIQYF.